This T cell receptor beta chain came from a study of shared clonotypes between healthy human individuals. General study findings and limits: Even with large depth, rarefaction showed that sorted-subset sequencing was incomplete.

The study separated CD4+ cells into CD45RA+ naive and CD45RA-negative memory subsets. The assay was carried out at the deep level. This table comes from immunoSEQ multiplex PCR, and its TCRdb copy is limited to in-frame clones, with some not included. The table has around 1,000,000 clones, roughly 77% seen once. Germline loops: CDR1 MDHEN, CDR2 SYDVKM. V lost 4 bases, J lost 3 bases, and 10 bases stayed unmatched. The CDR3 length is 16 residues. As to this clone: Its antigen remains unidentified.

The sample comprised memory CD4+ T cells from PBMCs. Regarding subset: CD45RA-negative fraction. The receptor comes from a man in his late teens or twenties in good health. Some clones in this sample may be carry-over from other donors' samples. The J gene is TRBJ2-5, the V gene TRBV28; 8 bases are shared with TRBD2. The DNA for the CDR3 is TGTGCCAGCAGTTCCACTCTACAGCGGGAGAAAGAGACCCAGTACTTC. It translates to CASSSTLQREKETQYF.